One and the same sample provided the 20 T cell receptor beta chains below, sequenced in a study of shared clonotypes between healthy human individuals. Sequenced by immunoSEQ multiplex PCR; TCRdb stores in-frame clones only, minus some. The top ten hold around 24% of the sample, which has over 800,000 clones, 92% seen once. CD45RO-negative, CCR7-positively selected cells formed the naive CD8 fraction, excluding terminally differentiated effector memory CD45RA+ cells. Sequencing used naive CD8+ T cells sorted from blood. The receptors were gathered from a man aged 25-45 years in good health.

The CDR3 coding sequence is TGTGCCAGCAGTTTAGTGAACATCGGTGGGGAGCAGTACTTC. Encoded protein: CASSLVNIGGEQYF. The chain employs TRBV28 and TRBJ2-7; D ambiguous. V lost 2 bases to trimming and J lost 7 bases, with 15 bases between them. This CDR3 comprises 14 residues. Germline V CDR1 and CDR2: MDHEN, SYDVKM.

The rearrangement joins TRBV9 to TRBJ2-1; 8 bases fit TRBD2. Per germline, CDR1 SGDLS and CDR2 YYNGEE. The CDR3 is 15 amino acids. V dropped 3 bases and J dropped 8; count of bases not matched to a gene: 10. CDR3 in amino acids: CASSGGSGKGHEQFF. As DNA, the CDR3 is TGTGCCAGCAGCGGGGGTAGCGGGAAGGGGCATGAGCAGTTCTTC.

This clone was detected only once. The chain links TRBV6-6 to TRBJ1-5; TRBD1 might be the D (5 bases). This CDR3 comprises 12 residues. The V gene's germline CDR1 is MNHNY and CDR2 SVGAGI (reference sequence). The V end lost 5 bases, the J end lost 4 bases, and 6 bases lay between the germline ends. CDR3 DNA sequence: TGTGCCAGCAGTCAGGGAAATCAGCCCCAGCATTTT. Translated, it gives CASSQGNQPQHF.

The chain joins TRBV11-2 to TRBJ2-7; D not resolved. Germline lookup yields CDR1 SGHAT and CDR2 FQNNGV. This CDR3 spans 13 amino acids. The V end lost 4 bases, the J end lost 7 bases, and 14 bases lay between the germline ends. This chain's CDR3 is CASSSLSYKEQYF. The CDR3 region has the DNA TGTGCCAGCAGCTCCCTTTCTTATAAAGAGCAGTACTTC.

The rearrangement links TRBV29-1 to TRBJ2-1; TRBD2 matches 12 bases. V dropped 4 bases and J dropped 5; count of bases not matched to a gene: 0. Germline CDR1 reads SQVTM; CDR2 reads ANQGSEA. This CDR3 has 13 amino acids. The DNA for the CDR3 is TGCAGCGTTGGACTAGCGGGAGACAATGAGCAGTTCTTC. Translating gives CSVGLAGDNEQFF.

The genes are TRBV7-9 and TRBJ1-4, with D possibly TRBD1 on 6 matching bases. Trimming shortened V by 0 bases and J by 7 bases, and 15 bases separated the two germline ends. The CDR3 spans 16 residues. Germline V gives CDR1 SEHNR, CDR2 FQNEAQ (reference sequence). CDR3 region: CASSLAAGQRVEKLFF. For the CDR3, the DNA is TGTGCCAGCAGCTTAGCCGCTGGACAGCGGGTTGAAAAACTGTTTTTT.

V usage is TRBV4-1 and J usage is TRBJ2-7; no clear D gene. Germline V gene sequence: CDR1 MGHRA, CDR2 YSYEKL. V was trimmed by 0 bases and J by 3 bases, leaving 6 bases between them. CDR3 length: 13 residues. DNA for the CDR3: TGCGCCAGCAGCCAAGAACAGAACTACGAGCAGTACTTC. It specifies CASSQEQNYEQYF.

The V and J genes are TRBV6-1 and TRBJ2-6, with D unresolved. V dropped 0 bases and J dropped 4 bases, with 4 bases sitting between them. CDR3 length: 14 residues. The germline V gene encodes CDR1 MNHNS and CDR2 SASEGT. The CDR3 nucleotides read TGTGCCAGCAGTGAAGCGGGGGGGGCCAACGTCCTGACTTTC. This translates into CASSEAGGANVLTF.

This chain links TRBV29-1 with TRBJ2-7; 10 bases fit TRBD2. V shed 3 bases and J 6 bases; nucleotides not matched to a gene: 17. The CDR3 is 17 amino acids. Germline loops: CDR1 SQVTM, CDR2 ANQGSEA. CDR3 in amino acids: CSVDGASGSRGGVEQYF. The DNA of the CDR3 is TGCAGCGTTGACGGGGCTAGCGGGAGTCGGGGTGGGGTCGAGCAGTACTTC.

The chain carries TRBV19 and TRBJ1-1, with D maybe TRBD1 (6 bases). V was pared by 8 bases and J by 2 bases, with 12 bases between. The CDR3 totals 13 residues. The V gene's germline CDR1 is LNHDA and CDR2 SQIVND (reference sequence). The CDR3 bases are TGTGCCAGTGCCAGGACAGATAACACTGAAGCTTTCTTT. This codes for CASARTDNTEAFF. The full variable domain, with the rest looked up from reference TRBV19 and TRBJ1-1, is DGGITQSPKYLFRKEGQNVTLSCEQNLNHDAMYWYRQDPGQGLRLIYYSQIVNDFQKGDIAEGYSVSREKKESFPLTVTSAQKNPTAFYLCASARTDNTEAFFGQGTRLTVV.

CDR3 bases: TGTGCCAGCAGCCTACTAGCGGCGAATGGCGAGCAGTACTTC. Its protein product is CASSLLAANGEQYF. The chain links TRBV14 to TRBJ2-7, with 8 bases fitting TRBD2. In germline, CDR1 is SGHDN, CDR2 FVKESK. The CDR3 covers 14 residues. Trimming removed 4 bases from V and 6 bases from J; junction bases left unmatched: 8.

As for this clone: Other nucleotide sequences from this sample produce the same CDR3. The chain has TRBV27 and TRBJ2-7; TRBD2 matches at 10 bases. J was trimmed by 4 bases and V by 3 bases; bases with no gene match: 3. The CDR3 contains 14 residues. Germline lookup yields CDR1 MNHEY and CDR2 SMNVEV (reference sequence). CDR3 in amino acids: CASSLASGSYEQYF. The CDR3 nucleotides read TGTGCCAGCAGTTTGGCTAGCGGGAGTTACGAGCAGTACTTC.

In this sample, this clone turned up a few times. The CDR3 sequence is CASSFGQGNNEQFF. The CDR3 coding sequence is TGTGCCAGCAGTTTTGGTCAGGGAAACAATGAGCAGTTCTTC. V is TRBV27 and J is TRBJ2-1; D perhaps matches TRBD1 (5 bases). Trimming took 3 bases from V and 5 from J, leaving 11 bases between them. CDR1 is MNHEY and CDR2 is SMNVEV in the germline V gene (reference sequence). The CDR3 has 14 amino acids.

This sequence joins TRBV19 and TRBJ1-1; the D is unclear. With 7 bases removed from V and 1 base from J, the gap between germline ends came to 19 bases. The CDR3 totals 16 residues. Germline values: CDR1 LNHDA, CDR2 SQIVND (reference sequence). The CDR3 region has the DNA TGTGCCAGTACCACCTCGAGGACGGTACCGAACACTGAAGCTTTCTTT. Translated, it gives CASTTSRTVPNTEAFF.

About this clone: This sample also contains other DNA sequences that code for the same CDR3. The V gene is TRBV11-2, the J gene TRBJ2-1; D remains ambiguous. Trimming removed 1 base at V and 1 base at J, with 2 bases between. This CDR3 comprises 13 residues. Germline V gene data show CDR1 as SGHAT and CDR2 as FQNNGV. CDR3 coding DNA: TGTGCCAGCAGCTTAGGGTCCTACAATGAGCAGTTCTTC. The encoded protein is CASSLGSYNEQFF. The variable domain in full, completed from reference TRBV11-2 and TRBJ2-1, reads EAGVAQSPRYKIIEKRQSVAFWCNPISGHATLYWYQQILGQGPKLLIQFQNNGVVDDSQLPKDRFSAERLKGVDSTLKIQPAKLEDSAVYLCASSLGSYNEQFFGPGTRLTVL.

This sequence joins TRBV6-1 and TRBJ2-7; D unclear. The CDR3 has 15 amino acids. V lost 3 bases and J lost 6, with 18 bases in between. Germline V gene sequence: CDR1 MNHNS, CDR2 SASEGT. In DNA form, the CDR3 reads TGTGCCAGCAGTGACCCAGGTTCTACGGGTCTCGAGCAGTACTTC. Encoded protein: CASSDPGSTGLEQYF.

This chain links TRBV29-1 with TRBJ2-7; TRBD2 agrees at 12 bases. Germline V CDR1 and CDR2: SQVTM, ANQGSEA. The CDR3 covers 14 residues. The V and J ends lost 7 bases and 3 bases, in that order; junction bases with no gene match: 7. CDR3 nucleotide sequence: TGCAGCGCTTATGAGACTAGCGGGAGCTACGAGCAGTACTTC. Translating gives CSAYETSGSYEQYF.

This chain joins TRBV7-9 and TRBJ2-7, with D perhaps matching TRBD1 or TRBD2 (5 bases each). Trimming left V 2 bases short and J 3 bases short, with 17 bases between. The germline gives CDR1 SEHNR, CDR2 FQNEAQ (reference sequence). This CDR3 has 16 residues. The CDR3 bases are TGTGCCAGCAGCTTAACCCGAGAGGGGAAGATCTACGAGCAGTACTTC. Translating it yields CASSLTREGKIYEQYF. Combining the CDR3 with reference TRBV7-9 and TRBJ2-7 gives the whole variable domain DTGVSQNPRHKITKRGQNVTFRCDPISEHNRLYWYRQTLGQGPEFLTYFQNEAQLEKSRLLSDRFSAERPKGSFSTLEIQRTEQGDSAMYLCASSLTREGKIYEQYFGPGTRLTVT.

This chain uses TRBV7-2 with TRBJ1-2; D unresolved. From germline, CDR1 is SGHTA and CDR2 FQGNSA. There are 16 residues in the CDR3. V gave up 5 bases and J gave up 4 bases, with 20 bases separating them. CDR3 sequence reads: CASSTPGSGARYGYTF. CDR3 DNA: TGTGCCAGCAGCACGCCCGGGTCGGGCGCTCGCTATGGCTACACCTTC.

In regard to this clone: The sample contains more than one DNA sequence encoding this CDR3. This chain joins TRBV28 and TRBJ2-6; 7 positions match TRBD1. Germline V gene lookup returns CDR1 MDHEN and CDR2 SYDVKM. After removal of 2 bases from V and 0 bases from J, the junction contained 1 base not matched to a gene. This CDR3 region has 16 residues. CDR3 nucleotides: TGTGCCAGCAGTTTAGGGACAGTCTCTGGGGCCAACGTCCTGACTTTC. As protein: CASSLGTVSGANVLTF.